This T cell receptor (beta chain) came from a study of siplizumab effects on memory and regulatory T cells. Study observations and caveats: Alloreactive sequences whose origin lay in unstimulated CD4+ memory cells were significantly reduced by siplizumab. Roughly 75-96% of dividing CD4+ or CD8+ clones were without an attributable naive or memory phenotype.

The CDR3 runs 13 residues. Germline V CDR1 and CDR2: SQVTM, ANQGSEA. V lost 4 bases and J lost 13, with 17 bases in between. About this clone: Its antigen is not identified.

Method: immunoSEQ multiplex PCR; TCRdb's copy keeps in-frame clones and lacks some. The table includes over 95,000 clones, roughly 95% detected once. V and J are TRBV29-1 and TRBJ1-6, with no clear D. This TCR derives from a human donor in good health. The source material was non-Treg CD4+ T cells sorted from blood. CDR3 residues: CSVGRNPGSPLHF. For the CDR3, the DNA is TGCAGCGTTGGCAGAAACCCGGGTTCCCCCCTCCACTTT.